The clone carrying this T cell receptor beta chain appeared a few times. Its antigen remains unidentified. This record comes from a study of early T cells in non-severe SARS-CoV-2 infection. Study information: RNA in bulk from unsorted whole blood was sequenced, and chains were unpaired.

Individually, cDNA molecules had unique molecular identifiers attached to them. TCRdb ran MiXCR on the 5' RACE reads and lists one entry per CDR3 protein. The sample includes 80,000 or so distinct CDR3 sequences, more than 10% of them seen just once. Overall study results and limits: Matches to VDJdb favored anti-spike CD8 responses and missed private and CD4 specificities.

This TCR was recovered from an adult who was a healthcare worker with PCR-confirmed SARS-CoV-2 infection or an uninfected control (not recorded which). Material: whole blood.

The CDR3 DNA follows: TGCGCCAGCAGCTTGGCCGGCGGGAGGACAGTCTACGAGCAGTACTTC. Encoded protein: CASSLAGGRTVYEQYF. The chain combines TRBV5-1 with TRBJ2-7, with 8 positions matching TRBD2. V lost 0 bases and J lost 3; bases outside the gene matches: 8. This CDR3 is 16 amino acids long. Germline V gene lookup returns CDR1 SGHRS and CDR2 YFSETQ.